What follows is one TCR beta chain and its context. Original processing methods: Nucleated cell counts were estimated from reference gene primer amplification. Repertoires were generated with immunoSEQ multiplex PCR, while TCRdb's copy carries only in-frame clones and drops some. That table is the source of V, J and clone size, and D and trimming were worked out from the DNA. The sample shows some 96,000 clones, approximately 89% of them seen only once. The data belong to a study of blood T cell repertoires in COVID-19. The CDR3 is made up of 17 amino acids. Germline V gene lookup returns CDR1 SGHVS and CDR2 FNYEAQ. After removal of 4 bases from V and 2 bases from J, the junction contained 10 bases not matched to a gene.

Sequencing was performed on peripheral blood. The chain links TRBV7-6 to TRBJ2-2, with 7 bases lining up with TRBD1. The sequence was collected from a middle-aged man with active COVID-19. The chain's CDR3 is CASSSRSRGQNTGELFF. The DNA of the CDR3 is TGTGCCAGCAGCTCGAGATCTAGGGGGCAAAACACCGGGGAGCTGTTTTTT.